This T cell receptor beta chain was recovered during a study of post-analysis software for immune sequencing data (dated by TCRdb to 2013 to 2016). General notes on the study: Disease courses on record covered relapsing-remitting, secondary progressive and progressive-relapsing multiple sclerosis, though some patients had no subtype annotation. The patient repertoires were compared against about 10 previously published healthy control repertoires obtained from donors aged roughly 6 to 25 years. A subset of samples was prepared in parallel using single-end sample barcoding, then pooled and co-amplified after Illumina adapter ligation.

From the germline V gene, CDR1 is SGHDT and CDR2 is YYEEEE. Spanning cysteine to phenylalanine, the CDR3 consists of 16 amino acids. Solely the CDR3 DNA is kept, with 48 bases framed from the first base. The junction shows trimming of 0 bases on V and 8 bases on J, and the gene matches do not reach 8 bases of it. To demonstrate the VDJtools post-analysis software, the study profiled TCR beta repertoires from the peripheral blood of about a dozen young patients with multiple sclerosis. Multiple sclerosis patients were children and adolescents aged about 6 to 17 years. Broad study findings and their caveats: Compared with controls, multiple sclerosis patients had significantly lower normalized Chao1 diversity, a finding suggesting substantial peripheral T-cell clonal expansion. Strong co-clustering of samples prepared in the same batch was shown by direct clustering with F measure, prompting a batch-effect correction. Significantly higher frequencies in patients than in controls were found for about 5 TRBV segments, including TRBV5-6, TRBV5-1 and TRBV20-1. The multiple sclerosis patient group was slightly younger than the control group.

Of note for this clonotype: It has no known antigen specificity. There are no base qualities to consult, and no much larger clone falls within one base.

The library was generated by PCR. The instrument given in TCRdb is Illumina HiSeq 2500. To reduce PCR and sequencing biases, unique molecular identifiers were built into the TCR beta cDNA libraries. Per 1 to 10 million input T cells, roughly 500,000 cDNA molecules were obtained, such that each molecule approximated one T cell. The same protocol used for the earlier healthy control dataset was applied to prepare and sequence the patient libraries. Within a given batch, samples were prepared together, multiplexed and sequenced on the same HiSeq lane. The original pipeline was this. MIGEC handled the raw barcoded reads, throwing out single-read molecular identifier groups before consensus assembly and CDR3 extraction. Clonotype tables were post-analysed with VDJtools, and diversity was normalized by down-sampling all datasets to the smallest sample size. In repertoire overlap clustering, CDR3 amino acid sequences, but not nucleotide sequences, were matched to correct batch-related cross-sample contamination. TCRdb reanalyzed the raw reads on its own, using fastp at Q25 for trimming and MiXCR for clone calling, and kept in-frame beta chains. Identical CDR3 proteins give one entry, which carries the most common genes and DNA. The V and J calls were not made by the authors but by TCRdb's processing. The sample table contains roughly 730,000 distinct CDR3 sequences; only one count was recorded for about 32% of them. Roughly 0.53% of the sample goes to the ten largest clones.

The source is a girl aged 5-17 years with multiple sclerosis. The sequenced material came from blood. The chain is encoded by TRBV5-6 joined to TRBJ2-1, and 10 junctional nucleotides match TRBD2. DNA sequence: TGTGCCAGCAGCTTGGTCATTAGCGGGAGGAGGGATGAGCAGTTCTTC. It encodes CASSLVISGRRDEQFF.